The next 10 T cell receptor beta chains were all read from a single sample in a study of human T cells and chemical hapten exposure. TCRdb redid the calling of the RACE reads with MiXCR, one entry per CDR3 protein. The data contain around 75,000 distinct CDR3 sequences, 10% of them seen just once; the ten biggest clones take up around 7%. The time point denotes: patch test 2, 6 weeks after DPC sensitization. Treatment denoted: therapeutic diphenylcyclopropenone sensitization with weekly scalp DPC. The sequencing used whole blood, collected in connection with sensitization to the hapten diphenylcyclopropenone (DPC). These receptors all come from a woman aged 50 to 65 with alopecia areata. Some clones in this sample may be carry-over from other donors' samples.

This clonotype was counted many times. The rearrangement links TRBV24-1 to TRBJ2-7; D unclear. The CDR3 is 12 amino acids. V was pared by 4 bases and J by 1 base, with 4 bases between. The V gene's germline CDR1 is KGHDR and CDR2 SFDVKD. CDR3 protein: CATSDRSYEQYF. CDR3 DNA: TGTGCCACCAGTGACCGTTCCTACGAGCAGTACTTC.

The chain carries TRBV12-3 or TRBV12-4 and TRBJ2-7; D gene ambiguous. This CDR3 region has 15 residues. V gave up 5 bases and J gave up 0 bases, with 14 bases separating them. CDR3 coding DNA: TGTGCCAGCAGTCCCCGGACGCGTGTCTCCTACGAGCAGTACTTC. It specifies CASSPRTRVSYEQYF.

This clonotype was seen many times. This chain connects TRBV11-2 to TRBJ2-6; D gene ambiguous. The V and J ends lost 1 base and 2 bases respectively, with 0 bases between them. CDR1 and CDR2 from the germline V gene are SGHAT and FQNNGV. This CDR3 has 13 amino acids. CDR3 loop: CASSLAGANVLTF. CDR3 DNA sequence: TGTGCCAGCAGCTTAGCTGGGGCCAACGTCCTGACTTTC. Drawing the rest from reference TRBV11-2 and TRBJ2-6, the complete variable domain is EAGVAQSPRYKIIEKRQSVAFWCNPISGHATLYWYQQILGQGPKLLIQFQNNGVVDDSQLPKDRFSAERLKGVDSTLKIQPAKLEDSAVYLCASSLAGANVLTFGAGSRLTVL.

In this sample, this clonotype turned up many times. CDR3: CASSGAGRAGYTF. CDR3 coding DNA: TGTGCCAGCAGCGGGGCAGGGAGGGCTGGCTACACCTTC. The chain is built from TRBV7-2 and TRBJ1-2; TRBD1 might be the D (5 bases). The CDR3 is made up of 13 amino acids. CDR1 and CDR2 from the germline V gene are SGHTA and FQGNSA. V was trimmed by 5 bases and J by 7 bases, leaving 14 bases between them.

This clonotype was seen repeatedly, ten times or more. The chain joins TRBV7-6 to TRBJ2-7, with TRBD1 identical over 8 bases. V lost 5 bases and J lost 7; bases outside the gene matches: 10. CDR3 length: 14 residues. The germline V gene encodes CDR1 SGHVS and CDR2 FNYEAQ. This chain's CDR3 is CASSRKTTGEEQYF. In DNA, the CDR3 is TGTGCCAGCAGCCGAAAAACGACAGGGGAAGAGCAGTACTTC.

This clonotype was counted at least ten times. The rearrangement links TRBV19 to TRBJ2-6; D is perhaps TRBD1 (6 bases). The V gene lost 8 bases and the J gene lost 0 bases, with 20 bases spanning the gap. The CDR3 is 18 residues long. CDR1 and CDR2 from the germline V gene are LNHDA and SQIVND (reference sequence). The CDR3 nucleotides are TGTGCCAGTGGGTTGACAGGTCTCTCCCCCTCTGGGGCCAACGTCCTGACTTTC. Translated, it gives CASGLTGLSPSGANVLTF.

This clonotype was found many times. The CDR3 protein is CASSYPDSREQFF. The CDR3 DNA follows: TGTGCCAGCAGTTACCCCGACTCGCGAGAGCAGTTCTTC. The chain recombines TRBV6-2 or TRBV6-3 with TRBJ2-1; D gene uncertain. Per germline, CDR1 MNHEY and CDR2 SVGEGT. This CDR3 is 13 amino acids long. V was clipped by 2 bases and J by 10 bases, with 12 bases between them.

At least ten counts were recorded for this clonotype. J is TRBJ2-7 and V is TRBV29-1; tentative D call: TRBD2 (5 bases). Germline-derived CDR1 and CDR2 are SQVTM and ANQGSEA. The CDR3 has 13 amino acids. Trimming removed 5 bases at V and 3 bases at J, with 14 bases between. For the CDR3, the DNA is TGCAGCGTTTTGTCGGGAAAAGGCTACGAGCAGTACTTC. Its protein product is CSVLSGKGYEQYF.

The J gene is TRBJ1-4, the V gene TRBV12-3 or TRBV12-4, with D uncertain. Trimming cost V 4 bases and J 10 bases, with 13 bases left between them. The CDR3 runs to 13 residues. The CDR3 reads CASSYTALGKLFF. Here the CDR3 DNA reads TGTGCCAGCAGTTACACAGCCTTGGGAAAACTGTTTTTT.

The chain is built from TRBV20-1 and TRBJ2-1, with a tentative D call TRBD2 (6 bases). CDR1 and CDR2 from the germline V gene are DFQATT and SNEGSKA (reference sequence). The CDR3 length is 14 residues. The ends were cut back, 5 bases at V and 5 bases at J, with 16 bases in the middle. CDR3 amino acids: CSAFPGLNNNEQFF. CDR3 nucleotides: TGCAGTGCTTTTCCGGGACTTAATAACAATGAGCAGTTCTTC.